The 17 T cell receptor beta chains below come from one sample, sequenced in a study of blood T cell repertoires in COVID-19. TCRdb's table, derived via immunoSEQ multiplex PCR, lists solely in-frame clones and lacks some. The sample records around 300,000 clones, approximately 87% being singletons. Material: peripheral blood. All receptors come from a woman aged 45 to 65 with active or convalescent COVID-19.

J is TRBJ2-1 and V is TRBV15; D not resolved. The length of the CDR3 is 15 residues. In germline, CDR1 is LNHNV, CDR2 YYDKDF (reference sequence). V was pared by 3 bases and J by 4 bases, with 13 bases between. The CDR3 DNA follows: TGTGCCACCAGCAGCGGTGCACTCCAATACAATGAGCAGTTCTTC. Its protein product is CATSSGALQYNEQFF. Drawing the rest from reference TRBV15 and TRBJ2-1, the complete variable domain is DAMVIQNPRYQVTQFGKPVTLSCSQTLNHNVMYWYQQKSSQAPKLLFHYYDKDFNNEADTPDNFQSRRPNTSFCFLDIRSPGLGDTAMYLCATSSGALQYNEQFFGPGTRLTVL.

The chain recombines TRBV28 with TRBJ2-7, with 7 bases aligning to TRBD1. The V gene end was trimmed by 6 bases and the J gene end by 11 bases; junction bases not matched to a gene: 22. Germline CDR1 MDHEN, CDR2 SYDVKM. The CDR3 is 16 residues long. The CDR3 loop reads CASSPPPTRGKKWKYF. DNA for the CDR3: TGTGCCAGCAGCCCTCCCCCTACCAGGGGGAAAAAGTGGAAGTACTTC. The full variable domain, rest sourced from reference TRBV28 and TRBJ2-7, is DVKVTQSSRYLVKRTGEKVFLECVQDMDHENMFWYRQDPGLGLRLIYFSYDVKMKEKGDIPEGYSVSREKKERFSLILESASTNQTSMYLCASSPPPTRGKKWKYFGPGTRLTVT.

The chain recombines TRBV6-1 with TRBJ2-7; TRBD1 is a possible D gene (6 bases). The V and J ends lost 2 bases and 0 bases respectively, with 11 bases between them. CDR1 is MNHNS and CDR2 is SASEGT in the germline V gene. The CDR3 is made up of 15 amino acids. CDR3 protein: CASSEFQGPSYEQYF. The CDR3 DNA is TGTGCCAGCAGTGAATTTCAGGGGCCCTCCTACGAGCAGTACTTC.

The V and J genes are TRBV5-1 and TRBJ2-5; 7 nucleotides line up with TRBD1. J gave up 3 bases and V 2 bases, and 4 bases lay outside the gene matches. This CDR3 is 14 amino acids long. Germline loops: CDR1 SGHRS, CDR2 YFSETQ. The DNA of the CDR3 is TGCGCCAGCAGCTTACCCGGGACAGAAGAGACCCAGTACTTC. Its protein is CASSLPGTEETQYF. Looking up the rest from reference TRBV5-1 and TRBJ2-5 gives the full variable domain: KAGVTQTPRYLIKTRGQQVTLSCSPISGHRSVSWYQQTPGQGLQFLFEYFSETQRNKGNFPGRFSGRQFSNSRSEMNVSTLELGDSALYLCASSLPGTEETQYFGPGTRLLVL.

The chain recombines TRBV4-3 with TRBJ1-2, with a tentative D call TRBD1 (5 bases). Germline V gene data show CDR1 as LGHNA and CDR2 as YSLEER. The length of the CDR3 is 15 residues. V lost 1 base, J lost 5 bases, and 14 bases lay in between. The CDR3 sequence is CASSQVGALAYGYTF. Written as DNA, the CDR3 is TGCGCCAGCAGCCAAGTAGGGGCACTCGCATATGGCTACACCTTC.

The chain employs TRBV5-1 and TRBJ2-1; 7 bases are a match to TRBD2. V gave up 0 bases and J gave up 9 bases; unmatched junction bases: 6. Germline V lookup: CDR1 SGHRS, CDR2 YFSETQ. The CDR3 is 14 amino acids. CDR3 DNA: TGCGCCAGCAGCTTGGTTGTTCTAGCGGTTGAGCAGTTCTTC. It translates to CASSLVVLAVEQFF.

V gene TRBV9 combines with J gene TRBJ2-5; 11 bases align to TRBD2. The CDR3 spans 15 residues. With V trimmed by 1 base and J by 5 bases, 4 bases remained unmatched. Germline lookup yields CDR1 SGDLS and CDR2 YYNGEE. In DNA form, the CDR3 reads TGTGCCAGCAGCGTATTAGCGGGGGGGCGCGAGACCCAGTACTTC. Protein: CASSVLAGGRETQYF. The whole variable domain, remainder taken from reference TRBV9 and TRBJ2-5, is DSGVTQTPKHLITATGQRVTLRCSPRSGDLSVYWYQQSLDQGLQFLIQYYNGEERAKGNILERFSAQQFPDLHSELNLSSLELGDSALYFCASSVLAGGRETQYFGPGTRLLVL.

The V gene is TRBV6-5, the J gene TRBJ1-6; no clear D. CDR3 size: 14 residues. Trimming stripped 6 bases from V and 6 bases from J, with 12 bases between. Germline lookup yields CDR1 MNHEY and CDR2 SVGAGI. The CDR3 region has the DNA TGTGCCAGCAGAGAGAGCGGCGGTAATTCACCCCTCCACTTT. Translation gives CASRESGGNSPLHF.

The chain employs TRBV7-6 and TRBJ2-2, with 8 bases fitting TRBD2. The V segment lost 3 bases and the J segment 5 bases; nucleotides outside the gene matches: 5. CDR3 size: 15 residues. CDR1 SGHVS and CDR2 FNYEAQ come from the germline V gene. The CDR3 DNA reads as TGTGCCAGCAGCTTCCAGCCGGGGGGGACCGGGGAGCTGTTTTTT. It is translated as CASSFQPGGTGELFF.

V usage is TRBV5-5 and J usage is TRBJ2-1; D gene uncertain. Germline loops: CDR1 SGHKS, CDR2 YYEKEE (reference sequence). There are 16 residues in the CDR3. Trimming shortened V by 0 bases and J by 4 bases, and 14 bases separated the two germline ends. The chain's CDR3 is CASSLELVLSYNEQFF. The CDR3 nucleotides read TGTGCCAGCAGCTTGGAACTTGTTCTCTCTTACAATGAGCAGTTCTTC.

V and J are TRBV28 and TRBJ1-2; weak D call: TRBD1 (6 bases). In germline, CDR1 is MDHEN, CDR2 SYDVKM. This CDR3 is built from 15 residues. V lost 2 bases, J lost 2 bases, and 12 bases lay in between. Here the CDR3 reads CASSLAWQGNYGYTF. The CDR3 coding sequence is TGTGCCAGCAGTTTAGCCTGGCAGGGGAACTATGGCTACACCTTC.

Here the CDR3 DNA reads TGTGCCAGTAGTATTCAAGGGAGCGGCTACACCTTC. This codes for CASSIQGSGYTF. J is TRBJ1-2 and V is TRBV19, with unresolved D. This CDR3 spans 12 amino acids. Germline-derived CDR1 and CDR2 are LNHDA and SQIVND (reference sequence). Trimming took off 3 bases at V and 8 bases at J, with 10 bases between the two ends.

In DNA form, the CDR3 reads TGCGCCAGCAGCTACACTAGTGATGAGCAGTTCTTC. Protein: CASSYTSDEQFF. This chain uses TRBV5-1 with TRBJ2-1, with D possibly matching TRBD2 (5 bases). With 3 bases removed from V and 8 bases from J, the gap between germline ends came to 9 bases. Germline V gene data show CDR1 as SGHRS and CDR2 as YFSETQ. The CDR3 loop spans 12 amino acids.

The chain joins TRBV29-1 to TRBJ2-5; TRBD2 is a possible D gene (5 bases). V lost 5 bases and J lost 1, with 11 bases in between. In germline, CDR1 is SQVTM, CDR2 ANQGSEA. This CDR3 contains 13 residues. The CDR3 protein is CSVTPRGQETQYF. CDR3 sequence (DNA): TGCAGCGTTACGCCCCGGGGCCAAGAGACCCAGTACTTC.

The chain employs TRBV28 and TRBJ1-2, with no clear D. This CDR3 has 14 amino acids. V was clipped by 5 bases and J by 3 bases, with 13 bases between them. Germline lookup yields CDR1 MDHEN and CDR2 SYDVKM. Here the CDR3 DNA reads TGTGCCAGCAGTACGGCGGCGGGCTACTATGGCTACACCTTC. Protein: CASSTAAGYYGYTF.

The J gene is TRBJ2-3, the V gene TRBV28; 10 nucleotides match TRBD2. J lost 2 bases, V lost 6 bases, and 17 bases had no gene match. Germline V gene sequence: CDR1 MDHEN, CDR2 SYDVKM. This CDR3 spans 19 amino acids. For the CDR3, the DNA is TGTGCCAGCAGCCCCCCCGGTAGCGGGAGGACCTTACCCACAGATACGCAGTATTTT. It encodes CASSPPGSGRTLPTDTQYF.

The DNA for the CDR3 is TGTGCCAGCAGCCTGGGGACAGGGGGCGTATTAGCTGAAGCTTTCTTT. Protein: CASSLGTGGVLAEAFF. The V call is TRBV7-6, the J call TRBJ1-1, with 12 bases matching TRBD1. This CDR3 region has 16 residues. Trimming removed 5 bases from V and 6 bases from J; junction bases left unmatched: 10. Looked up from germline, CDR1 is SGHVS and CDR2 is FNYEAQ. The full variable domain, its missing parts supplied by reference TRBV7-6 and TRBJ1-1, is GAGVSQSPRYKVTKRGQDVALRCDPISGHVSLYWYRQALGQGPEFLTYFNYEAQQDKSGLPNDRFSAERPEGSISTLTIQRTEQRDSAMYRCASSLGTGGVLAEAFFGQGTRLTVV.